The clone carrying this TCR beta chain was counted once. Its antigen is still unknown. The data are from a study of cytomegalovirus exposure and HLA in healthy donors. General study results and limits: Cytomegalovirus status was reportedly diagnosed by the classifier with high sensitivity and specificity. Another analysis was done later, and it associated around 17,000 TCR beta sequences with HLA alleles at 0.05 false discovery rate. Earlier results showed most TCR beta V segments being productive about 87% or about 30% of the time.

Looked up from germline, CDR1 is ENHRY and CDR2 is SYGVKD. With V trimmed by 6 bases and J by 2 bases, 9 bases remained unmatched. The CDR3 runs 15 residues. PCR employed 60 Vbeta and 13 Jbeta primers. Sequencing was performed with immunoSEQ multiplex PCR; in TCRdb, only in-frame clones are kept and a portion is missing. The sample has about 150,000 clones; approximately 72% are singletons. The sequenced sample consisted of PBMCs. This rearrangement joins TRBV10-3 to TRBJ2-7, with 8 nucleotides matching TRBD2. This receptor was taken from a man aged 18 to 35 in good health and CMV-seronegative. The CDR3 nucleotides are TGTGCCATCAGAACGAGCGGGGGACCAGCCTACGAGCAGTACTTC. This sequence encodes CAIRTSGGPAYEQYF.